The TCR beta chain under discussion was sequenced for a study of OX40 agonist ivuxolimab in advanced cancers. V gave up 5 bases and J gave up 7 bases; unmatched junction bases: 14. The CDR3 totals 15 residues. Germline loops: CDR1 SGHTA, CDR2 FQGTGA. Using immunoSEQ multiplex PCR, the repertoire was profiled, and TCRdb retains in-frame clones only, with some absent. This sample has roughly 35,000 clones; around 93% occur once, and the top ten carry about 33%. The clonotype originates from an adult with an advanced solid tumor such as melanoma, head and neck, liver or kidney cancer. The material sequenced was CD4+ or CD8+ T cells sorted from blood, taken in a trial of the OX40 agonist ivuxolimab. V usage is TRBV7-3 and J usage is TRBJ2-7, with 7 bases fitting TRBD2. Here the CDR3 DNA reads TGTGCCAGCAGCCCCGGGACTACCGTCAACGAAGAGCAGTACTTC. Translating it yields CASSPGTTVNEEQYF.